Shown below are 5 T cell receptor beta chains from a single sample sequenced in a study of response to subunit inactivated influenza vaccine. TCRdb independently ran MiXCR on the RT-PCR reads; one entry per CDR3 protein. In the table there are about 700,000 distinct CDR3 sequences, about 15% of which are singletons. The material sequenced was PBMCs from blood, taken 14 to 15 days before vaccination. Every receptor here comes from a middle-aged man who received an inactivated influenza vaccine.

This clonotype was seen more than once but under ten times. The chain uses TRBV9 and TRBJ2-1, with D perhaps assigned TRBD1 or TRBD2 (5 bases each). In germline, CDR1 is SGDLS, CDR2 YYNGEE. CDR3 length equals 15 residues. The V gene lost 4 bases and the J gene lost 3 bases, with 14 bases spanning the gap. The CDR3 nucleotides are TGTGCCAGCAGCCCCGGGGCCGCGCACTACAATGAGCAGTTCTTC. Residues: CASSPGAAHYNEQFF.

This clonotype was counted between two and nine times. The rearrangement joins TRBV5-1 to TRBJ2-3; 10 bases fit TRBD2. CDR3 length equals 16 residues. After removal of 4 bases from V and 0 bases from J, the junction contained 5 bases not matched to a gene. The germline V gene has CDR1 SGHRS and CDR2 YFSETQ. The CDR3 bases are TGCGCCAGCAGCCGTAGCGGGAGGTTAAGCACAGATACGCAGTATTTT. Amino acid sequence: CASSRSGRLSTDTQYF. The full variable domain, rest sourced from reference TRBV5-1 and TRBJ2-3, is KAGVTQTPRYLIKTRGQQVTLSCSPISGHRSVSWYQQTPGQGLQFLFEYFSETQRNKGNFPGRFSGRQFSNSRSEMNVSTLELGDSALYLCASSRSGRLSTDTQYFGPGTRLTVL.

This clonotype was counted only a few times. The chain combines TRBV5-1 with TRBJ2-7; the D is unclear. The CDR3 runs 14 residues. Germline V lookup: CDR1 SGHRS, CDR2 YFSETQ. Trimming took off 0 bases at V and 5 bases at J, with 12 bases between the two ends. The chain's CDR3 is CASSLANEPNEQYF. CDR3 nucleotides: TGCGCCAGCAGCTTGGCGAATGAACCCAACGAGCAGTACTTC.

The sample holds a few counts of this clonotype. V gene TRBV20-1 combines with J gene TRBJ2-7, with 7 bases lining up with TRBD1. The germline gives CDR1 DFQATT, CDR2 SNEGSKA (reference sequence). The V segment lost 2 bases and the J segment 3 bases; nucleotides outside the gene matches: 4. The CDR3 has 13 amino acids. The CDR3 DNA reads as TGCAGTGCTAGACCACAGGGGAACTACGAGCAGTACTTC. It encodes CSARPQGNYEQYF.

The chain is built from TRBV5-6 and TRBJ2-7; the D is unclear. The V gene's germline CDR1 is SGHDT and CDR2 YYEEEE. V lost 7 bases and J 3 bases, leaving 23 bases between the germline ends. The CDR3 spans 16 residues. CDR3 sequence (DNA): TGTGCCAGCGAACGAGGAGTTCCCGGATACTACTACGAGCAGTACTTC. Translating gives CASERGVPGYYYEQYF.